Listed here are 24 T cell receptor beta chains from one sample, sequenced in a study of T cell repertoires in cytomegalovirus infection. Their antigen targets remain unknown. TCRdb processed the reads anew with MiXCR; each CDR3 protein has one entry. The table includes around 900,000 distinct CDR3 sequences, approximately 30% detected once. Sequenced material: cultured CD8+ T cells from PBMCs, taken from culture after CMV antigen stimulation. The source is a human donor in good health (CMV status not recorded). Some clones in this sample may be carry-over from other donors' samples.

This chain uses TRBV27 with TRBJ1-6; TRBD1 is a possible D gene (6 bases). The ends were cut back, 6 bases at V and 9 bases at J, with 12 bases in the middle. This CDR3 spans 13 amino acids. Germline CDR1 and CDR2: MNHEY and SMNVEV (reference sequence). CDR3 in DNA: TGTGCCAGCAGCCCGGGGGGGGCTTCACCCCTCCACTTT. It yields the protein CASSPGGASPLHF.

The table lists this clonotype with a few counts. The DNA of the CDR3 is TGTGCCAGCAGTCCCCTGGGAAGTATCTATGGCTACACCTTC. Residues: CASSPLGSIYGYTF. The chain combines TRBV27 with TRBJ1-2; D is ambiguous. Germline values: CDR1 MNHEY, CDR2 SMNVEV (reference sequence). Trimming took off 5 bases at V and 4 bases at J, with 14 bases between the two ends. The CDR3 loop spans 14 amino acids.

A single count supports this clonotype. The chain links TRBV7-9 to TRBJ1-4; weak D call: TRBD1 (5 bases). CDR3 length: 13 residues. Germline CDR1 reads SEHNR; CDR2 reads FQNEAQ (reference sequence). V lost 2 bases to trimming and J lost 7 bases, with 8 bases between them. The CDR3 sequence is CASSLRQGEKLFF. CDR3 nucleotides: TGTGCCAGCAGCTTACGGCAGGGTGAAAAACTGTTTTTT.

Here the CDR3 DNA reads TGTGCCAGCAGCCCTACGGGGGCTGGAAAAGATACGCAGTATTTT. Amino acid sequence: CASSPTGAGKDTQYF. J is TRBJ2-3 and V is TRBV7-9, with D perhaps assigned TRBD1 or TRBD2 (6 bases each). Germline values: CDR1 SEHNR, CDR2 FQNEAQ (reference sequence). Trimming stripped 5 bases from V and 5 bases from J, with 17 bases between. CDR3 length: 15 residues.

As to this clonotype: Since a much larger clone is just one base distant, this may be a read error. CDR3 nucleotides: TGTGCCAGCAGCTTAGGAACCCTCAAGAGCACAGATACGCAGTATTTT. Translating gives CASSLGTLKSTDTQYF. The rearrangement joins TRBV7-2 to TRBJ2-3; unclear D gene. The ends were cut back, 1 base at V and 0 bases at J, with 11 bases in the middle. This CDR3 is 16 amino acids long. The germline gives CDR1 SGHTA, CDR2 FQGNSA.

The rearrangement joins TRBV4-1 to TRBJ2-7; a possible D gene is TRBD1 (6 bases). The CDR3 loop spans 14 amino acids. V dropped 1 base and J dropped 5 bases, with 12 bases sitting between them. The germline V gene encodes CDR1 MGHRA and CDR2 YSYEKL. The CDR3 loop is CASSQVGARDEQYF. In DNA form, the CDR3 reads TGCGCCAGCAGCCAAGTGGGGGCCCGGGACGAGCAGTACTTC.

The chain joins TRBV12-3 or TRBV12-4 to TRBJ2-5; tentatively, D is TRBD2 (6 bases). Trimming left V 3 bases short and J 4 bases short, with 12 bases between. The CDR3 runs 14 residues. The CDR3 sequence: CASSFGGISETQYF. The CDR3 nucleotides read TGTGCCAGCAGTTTTGGGGGGATCTCAGAGACCCAGTACTTC.

The table lists this clonotype with a few counts. The chain links TRBV7-9 to TRBJ2-3; D is perhaps TRBD1 or TRBD2 (5 bases each). V lost 5 bases and J 6 bases, leaving 15 bases between the germline ends. Germline CDR1 SEHNR, CDR2 FQNEAQ (reference sequence). The CDR3 extends over 14 amino acids. CDR3 DNA: TGTGCCAGCAGCCATGCGAGGGACGTGGATACGCAGTATTTT. Its translation: CASSHARDVDTQYF.

The chain links TRBV27 to TRBJ1-1, with D tentatively TRBD1 (5 bases). The V and J ends lost 7 bases and 3 bases respectively, with 27 bases between them. The CDR3 has 18 amino acids. Germline CDR1 reads MNHEY; CDR2 reads SMNVEV (reference sequence). CDR3: CASKRGSYTEGVYTEAFF. CDR3 nucleotide sequence: TGTGCCAGCAAACGGGGGTCATACACGGAAGGGGTTTACACTGAAGCTTTCTTT.

This clonotype has just a few counts. The chain recombines TRBV6-6 with TRBJ2-1; unclear D gene. V was trimmed by 0 bases and J by 8 bases, leaving 14 bases between them. The length of the CDR3 is 15 residues. Germline CDR1 MNHNY, CDR2 SVGAGI (reference sequence). This chain's CDR3 is CASSYSSLASDEQFF. The CDR3 coding sequence is TGTGCCAGCAGTTACTCTTCATTGGCCTCGGATGAGCAGTTCTTC.

This clonotype occurred once. This chain connects TRBV9 to TRBJ1-4, with unresolved D. CDR1 and CDR2 from the germline V gene are SGDLS and YYNGEE. CDR3 length: 12 amino acids. V was pared by 3 bases and J by 7 bases, with 7 bases between. CDR3 loop: CASSAHSEKLFF. The CDR3 DNA follows: TGTGCCAGCAGCGCCCACAGTGAAAAACTGTTTTTT. Combining the CDR3 with reference TRBV9 and TRBJ1-4 gives the whole variable domain DSGVTQTPKHLITATGQRVTLRCSPRSGDLSVYWYQQSLDQGLQFLIQYYNGEERAKGNILERFSAQQFPDLHSELNLSSLELGDSALYFCASSAHSEKLFFGSGTQLSVL.

The rearrangement uses TRBV27 and TRBJ2-7; D unresolved. V was cut by 0 bases and J by 4 bases, with 10 bases left in between. CDR1 MNHEY and CDR2 SMNVEV come from the germline V gene (reference sequence). This CDR3 is 14 amino acids long. CDR3 residues: CASSLSVGFYEQYF. CDR3 sequence (DNA): TGTGCCAGCAGTTTATCGGTCGGATTTTACGAGCAGTACTTC.

This clonotype turned up a few times. This chain uses TRBV5-1 with TRBJ2-1, with TRBD2 matching 14 bases. The CDR3 has 17 amino acids. Germline V lookup: CDR1 SGHRS, CDR2 YFSETQ. Trimming removed 1 base from V and 1 base from J; junction bases left unmatched: 1. For the CDR3, the DNA is TGCGCCAGCAGCTTGCGACTAGCGGGGGGGTCCTACAATGAGCAGTTCTTC. Translating it yields CASSLRLAGGSYNEQFF.

This clonotype was picked up a small number of times. The chain combines TRBV27 with TRBJ1-6; D might be TRBD1 (5 bases). CDR3 length: 17 amino acids. Per germline, CDR1 MNHEY and CDR2 SMNVEV (reference sequence). The V end was cut by 3 bases, the J end by 8 bases, with 20 bases between. The CDR3 protein is CASSFAYRPSAYSPLHF. The CDR3, as DNA: TGTGCCAGCAGTTTTGCCTACAGGCCCTCGGCTTATTCACCCCTCCACTTT.

The chain carries TRBV29-1 and TRBJ1-4; D is ambiguous. Germline values: CDR1 SQVTM, CDR2 ANQGSEA. Trimming cost V 0 bases and J 8 bases, with 10 bases left between them. The CDR3 spans 13 residues. The CDR3 coding sequence is TGCAGCGTTGAAGATTTGGGGTACGAAAAACTGTTTTTT. Protein product: CSVEDLGYEKLFF. Based on the CDR3 plus reference TRBV29-1 and TRBJ1-4, the full variable domain is SAVISQKPSRDICQRGTSLTIQCQVDSQVTMMFWYRQQPGQSLTLIATANQGSEATYESGFVIDKFPISRPNLTFSTLTVSNMSPEDSSIYLCSVEDLGYEKLFFGSGTQLSVL.

This clonotype was recorded a few times. The chain is built from TRBV4-1 and TRBJ2-3; 9 bases fit TRBD2. The V segment lost 0 bases and the J segment 0 bases; nucleotides outside the gene matches: 7. Germline V gene data show CDR1 as MGHRA and CDR2 as YSYEKL. The CDR3 runs to 18 residues. CDR3 sequence: CASSQEGGLATSTDTQYF. For the CDR3, the DNA is TGCGCCAGCAGCCAAGAGGGAGGACTAGCGACGAGCACAGATACGCAGTATTTT.

The chain carries TRBV10-3 and TRBJ1-3, with D perhaps TRBD1 (5 bases). This CDR3 has 12 residues. The ends were cut back, 6 bases at V and 7 bases at J, with 10 bases in the middle. Germline lookup yields CDR1 ENHRY and CDR2 SYGVKD. CDR3 loop: CAIRDTRNTIYF. CDR3 coding DNA: TGTGCCATCAGGGACACCAGGAACACCATATATTTT.

This clonotype has a handful of counts. The chain links TRBV18 to TRBJ2-3; D is unclear. V lost 2 bases and J 2 bases, leaving 11 bases between the germline ends. CDR1 is KGHSH, CDR2 LQKENI, per germline. This CDR3 has 15 amino acids. CDR3 bases: TGTGCCAGCTCACCAAGTGCAGACCTCACAGATACGCAGTATTTT. This encodes CASSPSADLTDTQYF.

The chain uses TRBV13 and TRBJ2-3; 7 bases are shared with TRBD2. J was trimmed by 5 bases and V by 8 bases; bases with no gene match: 7. The CDR3 consists of 13 residues. The V gene's germline CDR1 is PRHDT and CDR2 FYEKMQ (reference sequence). The CDR3 sequence: CASPMREGDTQYF. The CDR3 bases are TGTGCCAGCCCAATGAGGGAGGGAGATACGCAGTATTTT.

The V and J genes are TRBV6-5 and TRBJ2-5; the D is unclear. Germline V CDR1 and CDR2: MNHEY, SVGAGI. V gave up 6 bases and J gave up 4 bases, with 9 bases separating them. The CDR3 runs to 12 residues. Written as DNA, the CDR3 is TGTGCCAGCAGGGAACCAGGAGAGACCCAGTACTTC. Translation gives CASREPGETQYF.

This clonotype has a handful of counts. J is TRBJ2-7 and V is TRBV5-4; D not certain. CDR1 is SGHNT, CDR2 YYREEE, per germline (reference sequence). Trimming pared 6 bases from V and 4 bases from J, leaving 14 bases between. The CDR3 spans 13 residues. The CDR3 DNA follows: TGTGCCAGCACCTGCTCAAACGGATACGAGCAGTACGTC. This gives the protein CASTCSNGYEQYV.

In this sample, this clonotype turned up many times. The CDR3 is CASSSTGETQYF. The CDR3 nucleotides are TGTGCCAGCAGTTCGACGGGAGAGACCCAGTACTTC. The chain couples TRBV12-3 or TRBV12-4 to TRBJ2-5; unclear D gene. This CDR3 spans 12 amino acids. Trimming left V 4 bases short and J 4 bases short, with 7 bases between.

This clonotype was seen at least ten times. The chain carries TRBV7-2 and TRBJ2-2; D possibly corresponds to TRBD1 (5 bases). The germline gives CDR1 SGHTA, CDR2 FQGNSA. V lost 0 bases and J lost 7, with 12 bases in between. The CDR3 length is 15 residues. CDR3 nucleotide sequence: TGTGCCAGCAGCTTAGCGTCAGGGAAGTTCGGGGAGCTGTTTTTT. Amino acids: CASSLASGKFGELFF.

The gene calls are TRBV14 and TRBJ2-5, with D tentatively TRBD1 or TRBD2 (6 bases each). The CDR3 runs 15 residues. Germline CDR1 is SGHDN and CDR2 is FVKESK. The V gene lost 0 bases and the J gene lost 4 bases, with 12 bases spanning the gap. The CDR3 is CASSQEGAAGETQYF. Here the CDR3 DNA reads TGTGCCAGCAGCCAAGAGGGGGCAGCGGGAGAGACCCAGTACTTC.